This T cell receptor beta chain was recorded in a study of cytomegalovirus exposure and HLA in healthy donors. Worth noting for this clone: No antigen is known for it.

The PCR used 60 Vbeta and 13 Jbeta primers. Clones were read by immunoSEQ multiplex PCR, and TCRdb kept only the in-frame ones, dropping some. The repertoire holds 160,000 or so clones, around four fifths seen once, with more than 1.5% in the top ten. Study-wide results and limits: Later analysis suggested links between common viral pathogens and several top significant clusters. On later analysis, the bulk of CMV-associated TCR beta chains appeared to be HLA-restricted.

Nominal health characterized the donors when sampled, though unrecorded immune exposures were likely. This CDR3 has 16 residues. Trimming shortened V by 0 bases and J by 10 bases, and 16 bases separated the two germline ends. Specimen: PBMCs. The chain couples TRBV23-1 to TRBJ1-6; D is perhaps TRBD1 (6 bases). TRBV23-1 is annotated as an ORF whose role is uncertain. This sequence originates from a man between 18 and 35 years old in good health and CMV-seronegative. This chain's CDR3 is CASSQSAVTGRSPLHF. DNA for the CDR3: TGCGCCAGCAGTCAATCTGCAGTAACAGGGCGGTCACCCCTCCACTTT.